This T cell receptor beta chain was obtained from a study of T cells in women clearing cervical HPV infection. About this clone: Its antigen remains unidentified. The read comes to an end 3 residues before the CDR3 does, leaving the germline J gene to fill in the end.

Using immunoSEQ multiplex PCR, the repertoire was profiled, and TCRdb retains in-frame clones only, with some absent. This sample's table reports tens of thousands of clones. Findings and caveats of the study: Repertoire richness, not evenness, was significantly elevated in CIN3+ cases versus controls. TRBV6-7 abundance was lower in cases than controls (0.11% versus 0.16%).

This CDR3 has 17 amino acids. Germline V gene sequence: CDR1 PRHDT, CDR2 FYEKMQ (reference sequence). V lost 5 bases, J lost 4 bases, and 13 bases stayed unmatched. Sequencing input: blood buffy coat. The TCR was taken from a woman between 18 and 70 years old with a cervical HPV16 infection that either progressed to CIN3+ or cleared (not recorded which). V is TRBV13 and J is TRBJ1-4; 7 bases map to TRBD1. CDR3 amino acids: CASSLEGAGTVNEKLFF. The part of the CDR3 DNA that was read is TGTGCCAGCAGCCTAGAGGGGGCCGGGACAGTTAATGAAAAA. The full variable domain, rest sourced from reference TRBV13 and TRBJ1-4, is AAGVIQSPRHLIKEKRETATLKCYPIPRHDTVYWYQQGPGQDPQFLISFYEKMQSDKGSIPDRFSAQQFSDYHSELNMSSLELGDSALYFCASSLEGAGTVNEKLFFGSGTQLSVL.